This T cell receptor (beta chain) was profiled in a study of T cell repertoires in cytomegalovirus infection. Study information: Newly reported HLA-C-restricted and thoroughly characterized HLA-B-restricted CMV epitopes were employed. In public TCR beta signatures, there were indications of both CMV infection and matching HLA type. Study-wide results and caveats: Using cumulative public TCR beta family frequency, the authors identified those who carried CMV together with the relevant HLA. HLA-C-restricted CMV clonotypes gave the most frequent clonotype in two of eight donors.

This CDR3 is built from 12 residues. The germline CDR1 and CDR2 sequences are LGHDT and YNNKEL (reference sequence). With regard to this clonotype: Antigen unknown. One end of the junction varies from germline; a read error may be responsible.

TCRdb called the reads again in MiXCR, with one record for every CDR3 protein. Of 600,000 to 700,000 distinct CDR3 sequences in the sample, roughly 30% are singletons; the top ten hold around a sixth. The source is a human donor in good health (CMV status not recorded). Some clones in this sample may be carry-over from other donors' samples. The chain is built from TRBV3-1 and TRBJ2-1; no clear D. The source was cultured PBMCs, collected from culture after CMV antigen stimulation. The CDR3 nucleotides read TGTGCCAGCAGCCTTGGTCGTTCGCTGCCCTCCTTC. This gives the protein CASSLGRSLPSF.